The sequence of this T cell receptor (beta chain) was determined in a study of T cells in Graves' hyperthyroidism and ophthalmopathy. This clonotype was recorded a few times. V was trimmed by 10 bases and J by 0 bases, leaving 12 bases between them. CDR1 and CDR2 (germline): MNHNS, SASEGT. This CDR3 has 14 residues. The source material, RNA transcripts, was used to amplify TCR beta CDR3 regions. The primer set for the first-round RT-PCR of the TCR CDR3 was HTBI. TCRdb processed the multiplex PCR reads anew with MiXCR; each CDR3 protein has one entry. The table has about 530,000 distinct CDR3 sequences, 17% seen once.

The TCR was taken from a woman younger than 30 with Graves' ophthalmopathy. The sequenced sample consisted of blood. The chain has TRBV6-1 and TRBJ2-2; weak D call: TRBD2 (6 bases). For the CDR3, the DNA is TGTGCCACCCTCGGCGGGGCGAACACCGGGGAGCTGTTTTTT. Its protein is CATLGGANTGELFF.